Shown below are 9 T cell receptor beta chains from a single sample sequenced in a study of shared clonotypes between healthy human individuals. Here immunoSEQ multiplex PCR was the method, and the copy in TCRdb shows in-frame clones only, minus some. This sample has about 1.9 million clones, with 80% to 95% found just once. CD45RO negativity and positive selection for CCR7 defined naive CD8 cells, a population that excluded terminally differentiated effector memory CD45RA+ cells. Input material: naive CD8+ T cells from PBMCs. Source of these receptors: a man younger than 30 in good health. Some clones in this sample may be carry-over from other donors' samples.

J is TRBJ1-2 and V is TRBV19, with 7 bases fitting TRBD1. The CDR3 sequence is 13 residues long. With V trimmed by 7 bases and J by 2 bases, 4 bases remained unmatched. Germline V gene sequence: CDR1 LNHDA, CDR2 SQIVND (reference sequence). In nucleotides, the CDR3 is TGTGCCAGTAACCCAGGGGGAAACTATGGCTACACCTTC. Protein sequence: CASNPGGNYGYTF.

The chain recombines TRBV7-9 with TRBJ2-7, with 7 bases that match TRBD1. The germline CDR1 and CDR2 sequences are SEHNR and FQNEAQ (reference sequence). The V segment lost 5 bases and the J segment 4 bases; nucleotides outside the gene matches: 11. The CDR3 totals 15 residues. CDR3 sequence (DNA): TGTGCCAGCAGCACAGGACAGGAACCTATATACGAGCAGTACTTC. It codes for CASSTGQEPIYEQYF. The variable domain in full, with the rest retrieved from reference TRBV7-9 and TRBJ2-7, is DTGVSQNPRHKITKRGQNVTFRCDPISEHNRLYWYRQTLGQGPEFLTYFQNEAQLEKSRLLSDRFSAERPKGSFSTLEIQRTEQGDSAMYLCASSTGQEPIYEQYFGPGTRLTVT.

V gene TRBV9 combines with J gene TRBJ2-5; 8 bases match TRBD2. The germline V gene encodes CDR1 SGDLS and CDR2 YYNGEE. The CDR3 contains 15 residues. V shed 4 bases and J 5 bases; nucleotides not matched to a gene: 10. The CDR3 reads CASSSSSGLGETQYF. The CDR3 DNA reads as TGTGCCAGCAGCTCCTCTAGCGGGTTAGGGGAGACCCAGTACTTC.

In this sample, this clone turned up a few times. This sample includes further DNA sequences coding for the same CDR3. The chain joins TRBV28 to TRBJ1-1, with D hard to call. V lost 6 bases, J lost 1 base, and 3 bases lay in between. The length of the CDR3 is 11 residues. Germline V CDR1 and CDR2: MDHEN, SYDVKM. The CDR3 DNA is TGTGCCAGCAGCGAGAACACTGAAGCTTTCTTT. It codes for CASSENTEAFF.

The DNA for the CDR3 is TGCGCCAGCAGCTGGTACCCCGGTGACAATGAGCAGTTCTTC. Residues: CASSWYPGDNEQFF. V gene TRBV5-1 combines with J gene TRBJ2-1; D not resolved. The CDR3 spans 14 residues. The ends were cut back, 3 bases at V and 5 bases at J, with 12 bases in the middle. CDR1 is SGHRS and CDR2 is YFSETQ in the germline V gene.

This rearrangement joins TRBV10-2 to TRBJ1-2; 7 bases are shared with TRBD1. The CDR3 totals 15 residues. J gave up 10 bases and V 0 bases, and 11 bases lay outside the gene matches. CDR1 is WSHSY, CDR2 SAAADI, per germline. CDR3 nucleotide sequence: TGCGCCAGCAGTGAGTCCGGGGACAGTCCTCTAATCTACACCTTC. This translates into CASSESGDSPLIYTF.

The gene calls are TRBV4-3 and TRBJ2-3, with unresolved D. The CDR3 is made up of 15 amino acids. The germline V and J ends were trimmed by 0 bases and 0 bases, with 7 bases remaining between them. Per germline, CDR1 LGHNA and CDR2 YSLEER. The CDR3 region has the DNA TGCGCCAGCAGCCAAGAACGAGCGAGCACAGATACGCAGTATTTT. Its translation: CASSQERASTDTQYF.

V gene TRBV5-4 combines with J gene TRBJ1-4, with D possibly TRBD1 on 5 matching bases. The CDR3 runs 15 residues. Between the trimmed V and J ends, which lost 1 base and 3 bases, there was a span of 10 bases. Germline V gene sequence: CDR1 SGHNT, CDR2 YYREEE (reference sequence). CDR3 coding DNA: TGTGCCAGCAGCTTGTCCGGGGCGGCTAATGAAAAACTGTTTTTT. Amino acid sequence: CASSLSGAANEKLFF. Filled out from reference TRBV5-4 and TRBJ1-4, the complete variable domain reads ETGVTQSPTHLIKTRGQQVTLRCSSQSGHNTVSWYQQALGQGPQFIFQYYREEENGRGNFPPRFSGLQFPNYSSELNVNALELDDSALYLCASSLSGAANEKLFFGSGTQLSVL.

CDR3 in amino acids: CASSPGLRIYEQYF. The CDR3 bases are TGTGCCAGCAGCCCGGGCCTTCGAATCTACGAGCAGTACTTC. This chain uses TRBV7-9 with TRBJ2-7; the D is unclear. There are 14 residues in the CDR3. Germline V CDR1 and CDR2: SEHNR, FQNEAQ (reference sequence). The ends were cut back, 5 bases at V and 3 bases at J, with 14 bases in the middle.